This T cell receptor beta chain was identified in a study of human T cells and chemical hapten exposure. About the study: Sensitization involved placing 2% DPC onto a 2 cm by 2 cm region of upper inner arm skin. TCR yields per sample varied mostly from small pooled library volume differences. Points from the study as a whole: While controls formed fewer of them, expanded TCRs formed significantly more large CDR3 similarity clusters.

Unique molecular identifiers were attached to individual cDNA molecules within the library. TCRdb re-called the RACE reads through MiXCR, storing one row per CDR3 protein. This table has nearly 95,000 distinct CDR3 sequences, approximately 10% appearing once. Time point given: patch test 2, 6 weeks after DPC sensitization. Regarding treatment: therapeutic diphenylcyclopropenone sensitization with weekly scalp DPC. Turning to this clonotype: The antigen remains undetermined.

Trimming left V 8 bases short and J 5 bases short, with 16 bases between. CDR3 length: 14 residues. Sequences were derived from whole blood, sampled in connection with sensitization to the hapten diphenylcyclopropenone (DPC). The chain recombines TRBV12-3 or TRBV12-4 with TRBJ1-5; tentative D call: TRBD1 (5 bases). This sequence originates from a man in his forties with alopecia areata. Some clones in this sample may be carry-over from other donors' samples. CDR3 coding DNA: TGTGCCAGCGGACTACAGGTCCGGGATCAGCCCCAGCATTTT. This encodes CASGLQVRDQPQHF.